A selection of T cell receptor beta chains follows, all from one sample in a study of beta chain features in type 1 diabetes. The table came from immunoSEQ multiplex PCR; TCRdb's copy has only in-frame clones and leaves some out. The sample consists of around 280,000 clones, around 16% of them appearing once. Sequenced material: naive CD4+ T cells from blood. These TCRs come from a man aged 18-30 years with type 1 diabetes. The CDR3 runs from the conserved cysteine through the conserved F or W. D genes are given only for firm matches. Clone size is given for some rows only: seen once, a few or many times, or a class if the clone is expanded.

clone_size,v_call,j_call,d_call,cdr3_nt,cdr3_aa
few,TRBV6-5,TRBJ2-1,TRBD2,TGTGCCAGCTCGGGTAGCGGGAGTGTTTTGATCTTC,CASSGSGSVLIF
-,TRBV28,TRBJ2-7,-,TGTGCCAGCAGTTTAACATACCACGAGCAGTACTTC,CASSLTYHEQYF
few,TRBV29-1,TRBJ1-1,-,TGCAGCGTGGCACCCTGGGCACACACTGAAGCTTTCTTT,CSVAPWAHTEAFF
few,TRBV30,TRBJ1-5,-,TGTGCCTGGAGTGATAACAATCAGCCCCAGCATTTT,CAWSDNNQPQHF
-,TRBV29-1,TRBJ2-7,TRBD1,TGCAGCGTAGAAGGACAGGGGGTCCGGGAGCAGTACTTC,CSVEGQGVREQYF
-,TRBV7-2,TRBJ2-5,-,TGTGCCAGTCAAAGTCCGGGCGGGGAGACCCAGTACTTC,CASQSPGGETQYF
-,TRBV11-2,TRBJ1-2,TRBD1,TGTGCCAGCGACGCCGACAGGGCAACAAATGGCTACACCTTC,CASDADRATNGYTF
-,TRBV30,TRBJ1-2,-,TGTGCCTGGAGTGTGACCAGGATCTATGGCTACACCTTC,CAWSVTRIYGYTF
-,TRBV7-2,TRBJ2-7,TRBD1,TGTGCCAGCAGCTTGGGGACAGCTCTCTACGAGCAGTACTTC,CASSLGTALYEQYF
-,TRBV7-9,TRBJ2-1,TRBD1,TGTGCCAGCAGCCCAAGGACAGGGGATTTATACAATGAGCAGTTCTTC,CASSPRTGDLYNEQFF
few,TRBV7-9,TRBJ1-2,-,TGTGCCAGCAGCTTATCCCAGGGACTTAACTATGGCTACACCTTC,CASSLSQGLNYGYTF
-,TRBV10-2,TRBJ1-4,TRBD1,TGCGCCAGCACGGACAGGGTGAATGAAAAACTGTTTTTT,CASTDRVNEKLFF
-,TRBV27,TRBJ2-1,TRBD2,TGTGCCAGCAGTAGAGATGGACTAGGGTCCTACAATGAGCAGTTCTTC,CASSRDGLGSYNEQFF
-,TRBV7-2,TRBJ2-5,-,TGTGCCAGCAGCTTAGAAGCTAAGACCCAGTACTTC,CASSLEAKTQYF
few,TRBV5-1,TRBJ2-3,TRBD2,TGCGCCAGCAGCCCCGGGACTAGCGGCACAGATACGCAGTATTTT,CASSPGTSGTDTQYF
-,TRBV11-2,TRBJ2-1,TRBD2,TGTGCCAGCAGTAGCGGGGGGAGCTCCTACAATGAGCAGTTCTTC,CASSSGGSSYNEQFF
-,TRBV28,TRBJ2-7,-,TGTGCCGCAGAACACCGGACAACAAACGAGCAGTACTTC,CAAEHRTTNEQYF
-,TRBV7-6,TRBJ2-6,-,TGTGCCAGCAGCACAGGGTCCGGTGGGGCCAACGTCCTGACTTTC,CASSTGSGGANVLTF
-,TRBV28,TRBJ2-7,TRBD1,TGTGCCAGCAGCTTGGGACAGAACCCCTACGAGCAGTACTTC,CASSLGQNPYEQYF
-,TRBV18,TRBJ2-1,-,TGTGCCAGCTCACCACCCGCGACTAGGAATGAGCAGTTCTTC,CASSPPATRNEQFF
few,TRBV7-9,TRBJ2-1,-,TGTGCCAGCAGCTTATCAGCGGTGGGGAACAATGAGCAGTTCTTC,CASSLSAVGNNEQFF
many,TRBV23-1,TRBJ2-1,TRBD2,TGCGCCAGCAGTCCCGGAGAAAGCGGGGAGTACAATGAGCAGTTCTTC,CASSPGESGEYNEQFF
-,TRBV30,TRBJ1-3,-,TGTGCCTGGAGAGCGGGACTTGGCTCTGGAAACACCATATATTTT,CAWRAGLGSGNTIYF
few,TRBV4-1,TRBJ2-1,TRBD1,TGCGCCAGCAGCCAAGTCCCTCGGGACAGGGGCCACTTCTTC,CASSQVPRDRGHFF
many,TRBV29-1,TRBJ2-3,-,TGCAGCGAGGGGGACACAGATACGCAGTATTTT,CSEGDTDTQYF
-,TRBV6-5,TRBJ1-6,TRBD1,TGTGCCAGCAGTTACGGGACAGGCCATTCACCCCTCCACTTT,CASSYGTGHSPLHF
-,TRBV11-2,TRBJ2-1,-,TGTGCCAGCAGCTTAGTGCTAGTGAATGAGCAGTTCTTC,CASSLVLVNEQFF
few,TRBV7-9,TRBJ1-4,-,TGTGCCACCGGGCAGGGGAATGAAAAACTGTTTTTT,CATGQGNEKLFF
few,TRBV30,TRBJ1-1,-,TGTGCCTGGAGTGTTTGGGGAGGGACTGAAGCTTTCTTT,CAWSVWGGTEAFF
few,TRBV7-2,TRBJ2-1,-,TGTGCCAGCAGCTTTTCGGCAGGGAGGCACAATGAGCAGTTCTTC,CASSFSAGRHNEQFF
-,TRBV6-1,TRBJ2-1,TRBD2,TGTGCCAGCCTGACCGGACTAGCGGAAAACAATGAGCAGTTCTTC,CASLTGLAENNEQFF
-,TRBV28,TRBJ2-5,-,TGTGCCAGCAGTTTGGGTACCCCGCGGGAGACCCAGTACTTC,CASSLGTPRETQYF
-,TRBV18,TRBJ1-6,TRBD1,TGTGCCAGCTTCAAGACAGGGACGGATTCACCCCTCCACTTT,CASFKTGTDSPLHF
-,TRBV5-1,TRBJ2-2,-,TGCGCCAGCATTCCAGCGAACACCGGGGAGCTGTTTTTT,CASIPANTGELFF
few,TRBV28,TRBJ1-2,-,TGTGCCAGCAGTTTTCCGGGAGATAGCTATGGCTACACCTTC,CASSFPGDSYGYTF
few,TRBV15,TRBJ2-7,TRBD1,TGTGCCACCAGCACTCGACAGGGGGCGGGGGAGCAGTACTTC,CATSTRQGAGEQYF
-,TRBV28,TRBJ2-7,TRBD1,TGTGCCAGCAGCCACAGGGGATACGAGCAGTACTTC,CASSHRGYEQYF
-,TRBV5-6,TRBJ2-7,-,TGTGCCAGCAGCCCAGAAACCGAGCAGTACTTC,CASSPETEQYF
-,TRBV7-2,TRBJ2-3,-,TGTGCCAGCAGCTTAACAGGACCCACAGATACGCAGTATTTT,CASSLTGPTDTQYF
-,TRBV27,TRBJ2-7,TRBD1,TGTGCCAGCATCGGGCCAGGACAGGGCTCCTACGAGCAGTACTTC,CASIGPGQGSYEQYF
few,TRBV19,TRBJ2-7,TRBD2,TGTGCCAGTAGTATAACGGTAGCGGGATCTCACGAGCAGTACTTC,CASSITVAGSHEQYF
-,TRBV10-3,TRBJ2-3,-,TGTGCCATCAGTGGCTACCTACGGGATACCCTCGGAGATACGCAGTATTTT,CAISGYLRDTLGDTQYF
-,TRBV27,TRBJ2-7,-,TGTGCCAGCAGCCCGGCGGGACGGATCTACGAGCAGTACTTC,CASSPAGRIYEQYF
-,TRBV28,TRBJ2-5,-,TGTGCCAGCAGCCTCAGGGAGACCCAGTACTTC,CASSLRETQYF
-,TRBV11-2,TRBJ2-1,TRBD2,TGTGCCAGCAGCCCAAGCGGGGTTTCGTATAATGAGCAGTTCTTC,CASSPSGVSYNEQFF
-,TRBV30,TRBJ1-2,-,TGTGCCTGGAGTGTGTCCGACTATGGCTACACCTTC,CAWSVSDYGYTF
few,TRBV19,TRBJ1-2,-,TGTGCCAGTAGTGTACAGGGCGCTTATGGCTACACCTTC,CASSVQGAYGYTF
-,TRBV11-2,TRBJ2-1,TRBD2,TGTGCCAGCAGCTTACGGCTAGCGGATGGGGGAGAGCAGTTCTTC,CASSLRLADGGEQFF
-,TRBV7-9,TRBJ1-5,-,TGTGCCAGCAGCTACTCTACTCAGCCCCAGCATTTT,CASSYSTQPQHF